These 9 T cell receptor beta chains were all obtained from the same sample, sequenced in a study of T cells in Graves' hyperthyroidism and ophthalmopathy. RNA transcripts provided the source from which TCR beta CDR3 regions were amplified. The TCR CDR3 was amplified in a first-round RT-PCR using the HTBI primer set. Using its own MiXCR run on the multiplex PCR reads, TCRdb lists one record per CDR3 protein. The sample shows fewer than 350,000 distinct CDR3 sequences, approximately 12% of them seen only once. The sequencing sample was made of blood. Source of these receptors: a woman aged 25-40 years with Graves' hyperthyroidism that later progressed to Graves' ophthalmopathy.

This clonotype has a handful of counts. The chain recombines TRBV20-1 with TRBJ1-5; D may be TRBD1 (5 bases). This CDR3 comprises 14 residues. The V end lost 6 bases, the J end lost 0 bases, and 12 bases lay between the germline ends. The V gene's germline CDR1 is DFQATT and CDR2 SNEGSKA (reference sequence). CDR3 amino acids: CSARRTFSNQPQHF. The CDR3, as DNA: TGCAGTGCGCGGCGGACATTTAGCAATCAGCCCCAGCATTTT.

This clonotype was observed many times. The gene calls are TRBV27 and TRBJ2-7; 10 positions match TRBD2. The CDR3 is 16 residues long. CDR1 is MNHEY and CDR2 is SMNVEV in the germline V gene (reference sequence). V was pared by 5 bases and J by 3 bases, with 10 bases of the junction left unmatched. The CDR3 DNA reads TGTGCCAGCAGTCGGACTAGCGGTTCTTTGCTCTACGAGCAGTACTTC. It encodes CASSRTSGSLLYEQYF.

This clonotype was found many times. The V call is TRBV18, the J call TRBJ2-4; D possibly corresponds to TRBD2 (6 bases). Germline loops: CDR1 KGHSH, CDR2 LQKENI. V lost 3 bases, J lost 4 bases, and 19 bases lay in between. The CDR3 runs 17 residues. The CDR3 reads CASSPAFSGTVKNIQYF. DNA for the CDR3: TGTGCCAGCTCACCGGCTTTTAGCGGTACCGTAAAAAACATTCAGTACTTC.

A few counts support this clonotype. The V gene is TRBV6-1, the J gene TRBJ2-2, with 12 bases that match TRBD2. From germline, CDR1 is MNHNS and CDR2 SASEGT. There are 15 residues in the CDR3. The V and J ends lost 7 bases and 3 bases, in that order; junction bases with no gene match: 3. CDR3 amino acids: CASTSGRAYTGELFF. The CDR3 DNA is TGTGCCAGCACTAGCGGGAGGGCGTACACCGGGGAGCTGTTTTTT.

This clonotype has at least ten counts. V gene TRBV7-9 combines with J gene TRBJ2-7; D may correspond to TRBD1 or TRBD2 (5 bases each). This CDR3 has 14 amino acids. The germline gives CDR1 SEHNR, CDR2 FQNEAQ (reference sequence). V lost 4 bases to trimming and J lost 3 bases, with 13 bases between them. The CDR3 reads CASSSPGTGYEQYF. DNA for the CDR3: TGTGCCAGCAGCTCCCCCGGGACGGGCTACGAGCAGTACTTC.

This clonotype was observed at least ten times. This chain joins TRBV28 and TRBJ1-5; D is uncertain. The V and J ends lost 3 bases and 2 bases respectively, with 11 bases between them. The CDR3 is 15 residues long. The germline V gene encodes CDR1 MDHEN and CDR2 SYDVKM. Here the CDR3 DNA reads TGTGCCAGCAGTTTGCGATTGTCGGGCAATCAGCCCCAGCATTTT. Protein product: CASSLRLSGNQPQHF. The full variable domain, in which reference TRBV28 and TRBJ1-5 provide the parts outside the CDR3, is DVKVTQSSRYLVKRTGEKVFLECVQDMDHENMFWYRQDPGLGLRLIYFSYDVKMKEKGDIPEGYSVSREKKERFSLILESASTNQTSMYLCASSLRLSGNQPQHFGDGTRLSIL.

This clonotype was detected many times. The V call is TRBV13, the J call TRBJ2-6; TRBD2 agrees at 8 bases. Germline-derived CDR1 and CDR2 are PRHDT and FYEKMQ (reference sequence). Trimming removed 5 bases from V and 0 bases from J; junction bases left unmatched: 9. The CDR3 has 18 amino acids. The CDR3 DNA follows: TGTGCCAGCAGCCCGCTCGGGGGGGCTCACTCTGGGGCCAACGTCCTGACTTTC. Translating gives CASSPLGGAHSGANVLTF. The variable domain in full, with the rest retrieved from reference TRBV13 and TRBJ2-6, is AAGVIQSPRHLIKEKRETATLKCYPIPRHDTVYWYQQGPGQDPQFLISFYEKMQSDKGSIPDRFSAQQFSDYHSELNMSSLELGDSALYFCASSPLGGAHSGANVLTFGAGSRLTVL.

This clonotype was picked up many times. The chain links TRBV27 to TRBJ1-3, with 7 positions matching TRBD1. The length of the CDR3 is 15 residues. Trimming cost V 3 bases and J 3 bases; bases outside gene matches: 5. Germline V gene data show CDR1 as MNHEY and CDR2 as SMNVEV (reference sequence). The DNA for the CDR3 is TGTGCCAGCAGTTTGTCTACAGGGGATGGAAACACCATATATTTT. It codes for CASSLSTGDGNTIYF.

In this sample, this clonotype turned up many times. V usage is TRBV6-1 and J usage is TRBJ1-2; D gene unclear. The CDR3 is made up of 12 amino acids. The germline gives CDR1 MNHNS, CDR2 SASEGT. V lost 3 bases and J lost 8, with 10 bases in between. CDR3 protein: CASSDMVGGYTF. CDR3 DNA: TGTGCCAGCAGTGACATGGTTGGGGGCTACACCTTC.